Sequencing of this T cell receptor (beta chain) was carried out in a study of T cell responses to AZD1222 COVID-19 vaccine. The length of the CDR3 is 15 residues. From germline, CDR1 is LNHDA and CDR2 SQIVND (reference sequence). Trimming at V came to 3 bases and at J to 0 bases, leaving 1 base not matched to a gene. Sequenced by immunoSEQ multiplex PCR; TCRdb stores in-frame clones only, minus some. The sample lists approximately 77,000 clones; over 75% were seen once. V is TRBV19 and J is TRBJ2-3, with TRBD2 matching 9 bases. This TCR came from an adult who received the AZD1222 COVID-19 vaccine. Sequencing was performed on peripheral blood, taken 28 days after the second AZD1222 dose. The CDR3 protein is CASSMLAGSTDTQYF. As DNA, the CDR3 is TGTGCCAGTAGTATGCTAGCGGGAAGCACAGATACGCAGTATTTT.